These 16 T cell receptor beta chains share one sample of origin, sequenced in a study of blood T cell repertoires in COVID-19. TCRdb keeps only in-frame clones here, not all; method: immunoSEQ multiplex PCR. The sample lists more than 200,000 clones; 86% were seen once. Sequenced input: peripheral blood. Every receptor here comes from a man aged 50-60 years with COVID-19, enrolled during active disease.

The V call is TRBV5-4, the J call TRBJ2-5; 7 bases fit TRBD2. Germline CDR1 reads SGHNT; CDR2 reads YYREEE (reference sequence). Unmatched junction bases numbered 5, after V lost 4 bases and J lost 2 bases. This CDR3 has 14 residues. CDR3 region: CASSETSSQETQYF. CDR3 nucleotides: TGTGCCAGCAGCGAGACTAGCTCACAAGAGACCCAGTACTTC. Variable domain in full (rest from reference TRBV5-4 and TRBJ2-5): ETGVTQSPTHLIKTRGQQVTLRCSSQSGHNTVSWYQQALGQGPQFIFQYYREEENGRGNFPPRFSGLQFPNYSSELNVNALELDDSALYLCASSETSSQETQYFGPGTRLLVL.

This clone has only one observation. The V and J genes are TRBV9 and TRBJ2-2; 8 bases fit TRBD1. V lost 3 bases and J lost 1; bases outside the gene matches: 2. Germline V CDR1 and CDR2: SGDLS, YYNGEE. The CDR3 extends over 15 amino acids. Here the CDR3 DNA reads TGTGCCAGCAGCGCACAGGGGGGGAACACCGGGGAGCTGTTTTTT. This codes for CASSAQGGNTGELFF.

The CDR3 sequence is CASSSGQGYGYTF. The CDR3 region has the DNA TGTGCCAGCAGTTCGGGACAGGGTTATGGCTACACCTTC. V and J are TRBV28 and TRBJ1-2; 9 bases fit TRBD1. CDR1 and CDR2 from the germline V gene are MDHEN and SYDVKM. Trimming removed 4 bases from V and 5 bases from J; junction bases left unmatched: 2. This CDR3 is 13 amino acids long.

This chain joins TRBV7-3 and TRBJ2-3, with 7 bases identical to TRBD2. The CDR3 runs 14 residues. After removal of 4 bases from V and 5 bases from J, the junction contained 6 bases not matched to a gene. Germline V gene sequence: CDR1 SGHTA, CDR2 FQGTGA. This CDR3 reads CASSSRGGGDTQYF. The CDR3 DNA reads as TGTGCCAGCAGCTCCCGCGGGGGAGGAGATACGCAGTATTTT.

The genes are TRBV5-1 and TRBJ1-1; 9 bases align to TRBD1. Per the germline V gene, CDR1 is SGHRS and CDR2 is YFSETQ. The CDR3 covers 17 residues. V lost 0 bases and J lost 4; bases outside the gene matches: 10. The CDR3 protein is CASSLAARTGAATEAFF. In nucleotides, the CDR3 is TGCGCCAGCAGCTTGGCCGCCAGGACAGGGGCGGCCACTGAAGCTTTCTTT.

This clone was found once. This sequence joins TRBV9 and TRBJ2-3, with D perhaps matching TRBD2 (5 bases). Trimming left V 0 bases short and J 5 bases short, with 16 bases between. Germline V gene sequence: CDR1 SGDLS, CDR2 YYNGEE. The CDR3 loop spans 16 amino acids. CDR3: CASSVASGNGGDTQYF. The CDR3 DNA reads TGTGCCAGCAGCGTAGCATCCGGGAACGGAGGAGATACGCAGTATTTT.

In this sample, this clone turned up once. The CDR3 loop is CAISVQGALFF. CDR3 sequence (DNA): TGTGCCATCAGTGTCCAGGGGGCTTTGTTTTTT. The chain uses TRBV10-3 and TRBJ1-4, with 8 bases lining up with TRBD1. Germline values: CDR1 ENHRY, CDR2 SYGVKD. The CDR3 is 11 amino acids. Trimming at V came to 4 bases and at J to 15 bases, leaving 4 bases not matched to a gene.

This sequence joins TRBV5-1 and TRBJ1-1; 11 positions agree with TRBD1. CDR3 size: 16 residues. J was trimmed by 3 bases and V by 4 bases; bases with no gene match: 8. Germline CDR1 reads SGHRS; CDR2 reads YFSETQ. The CDR3 bases are TGCGCCAGCAGCGCGGGACAGGGGGTTGCGGACACTGAAGCTTTCTTT. It is translated as CASSAGQGVADTEAFF. The entire variable domain, with the rest obtained from reference TRBV5-1 and TRBJ1-1, is as follows: KAGVTQTPRYLIKTRGQQVTLSCSPISGHRSVSWYQQTPGQGLQFLFEYFSETQRNKGNFPGRFSGRQFSNSRSEMNVSTLELGDSALYLCASSAGQGVADTEAFFGQGTRLTVV.

The chain links TRBV7-2 to TRBJ2-1; TRBD1 aligns across 7 bases. The junction had 3 bases not matched to a gene; V was cut back by 8 bases and J by 2 bases. Per the germline V gene, CDR1 is SGHTA and CDR2 is FQGNSA. The CDR3 is 13 residues long. CDR3 sequence reads: CASGTGAYNEQFF. Written as DNA, the CDR3 is TGTGCCAGCGGCACAGGGGCCTACAATGAGCAGTTCTTC.

This sequence joins TRBV7-9 and TRBJ2-7; D is unresolved. In germline, CDR1 is SEHNR, CDR2 FQNEAQ (reference sequence). V gave up 4 bases and J gave up 1 base, with 5 bases separating them. The CDR3 is 12 residues long. CDR3 in amino acids: CASSSSSYEQYF. DNA of the CDR3: TGTGCCAGCAGCTCCTCTTCCTACGAGCAGTACTTC.

The J gene is TRBJ1-6, the V gene TRBV7-8, with 7 bases that match TRBD1. Germline CDR1 and CDR2: SGHVS and FQNEAQ. The CDR3 extends over 14 amino acids. V was pared by 3 bases and J by 8 bases, with 4 bases of the junction left unmatched. The CDR3 reads CASSLGQKDSPLHF. CDR3 DNA: TGTGCCAGCAGCTTGGGACAGAAAGATTCACCCCTCCACTTT.

The table lists this clone with a few counts. This rearrangement joins TRBV25-1 to TRBJ1-1; D remains ambiguous. There are 15 residues in the CDR3. V was trimmed by 4 bases and J by 5 bases, leaving 17 bases between them. Germline V gives CDR1 MGHDK, CDR2 SYGVNS. As DNA, the CDR3 is TGTGCCAGCAGTGCTCCTAAGGCCCCGGGGACTGAAGCTTTCTTT. The encoded protein is CASSAPKAPGTEAFF.

The J gene is TRBJ1-6, the V gene TRBV11-2, with D maybe TRBD1 (5 bases). Germline V gene lookup returns CDR1 SGHAT and CDR2 FQNNGV. The CDR3 is 15 amino acids. V dropped 5 bases and J dropped 4 bases, with 12 bases sitting between them. CDR3: CASSPAGLYNSPLHF. The CDR3 region has the DNA TGTGCCAGCAGCCCGGCGGGGCTGTATAATTCACCCCTCCACTTT.

The J gene is TRBJ1-5, the V gene TRBV27, with TRBD1 identical over 9 bases. CDR1 is MNHEY, CDR2 SMNVEV, per germline (reference sequence). Trimming cost V 6 bases and J 6 bases; bases outside gene matches: 15. The CDR3 sequence is 17 residues long. CDR3 residues: CASRLPNPGQGGQPQHF. The CDR3 DNA is TGTGCCAGCAGACTTCCGAACCCGGGACAGGGAGGTCAGCCCCAGCATTTT.

The chain combines TRBV2 with TRBJ1-1; a weak D match, TRBD1 (6 bases). V was pared by 5 bases and J by 0 bases, with 13 bases between. The CDR3 contains 15 residues. Germline values: CDR1 SNHLY, CDR2 FYNNEI. The CDR3 DNA reads TGTGCCAGCAGTATAGGACAGCCTGTGAACACTGAAGCTTTCTTT. Protein sequence: CASSIGQPVNTEAFF.

This chain uses TRBV27 with TRBJ2-7, with 11 bases aligning to TRBD2. The CDR3 is made up of 16 amino acids. The junction had 8 bases not matched to a gene; V was cut back by 5 bases and J by 2 bases. Per the germline V gene, CDR1 is MNHEY and CDR2 is SMNVEV (reference sequence). Here the CDR3 DNA reads TGTGCCAGCAGTCCCCTGCCGGGACTAGCGGCCTACGAGCAGTACTTC. Translated: CASSPLPGLAAYEQYF.